This T cell receptor (beta chain) was captured by sequencing in a study of CD4+ T cells in melanoma. A note on this clone: Its antigen is undetermined.

Sequencing used immunoSEQ multiplex PCR; TCRdb keeps in-frame clones, though not all of them. This sample has about 140,000 clones; 92% occur once, and the top ten carry 1.5%. The V end lost 4 bases, the J end lost 3 bases, and 7 bases lay between the germline ends. CDR3 length equals 13 residues. Germline CDR1 reads LGHNA; CDR2 reads YNFKEQ. The study, taken as a whole, reports: CD8+ T cell, macrophage and B cell function reportedly correlated with neoantigen-specific CD4+ T cells. Reportedly, melanoma neoantigen-specific CD4+ T cells showed varied differentiation states.

This TCR derives from a human donor with melanoma. V is TRBV4-2 and J is TRBJ1-5, with a weak D call TRBD1 (5 bases). This chain's CDR3 is CASSRQINQPQHF. CDR3 sequence (DNA): TGTGCCAGCAGCCGACAGATCAATCAGCCCCAGCATTTT.